This passage covers 26 T cell receptor beta chains from one sample sequenced in a study of cytotoxic CD8 clonotypes in ibrutinib-treated CLL. Using immunoSEQ multiplex PCR, the repertoire was profiled, and TCRdb retains in-frame clones only, with some absent. The sample has 300,000 or so clones, over 60% seen once. Specimen: PBMCs, collected after 36 months of ibrutinib treatment. The receptors were gathered from a human donor with chronic lymphocytic leukemia.

The rearrangement links TRBV27 to TRBJ2-1; 14 bases are shared with TRBD2. Trimming at V came to 10 bases and at J to 3 bases, leaving 5 bases not matched to a gene. The CDR3 runs 15 residues. Germline V gene sequence: CDR1 MNHEY, CDR2 SMNVEV (reference sequence). The CDR3 loop reads CATQTSGGVYNEQFF. DNA for the CDR3: TGTGCCACCCAGACTAGCGGGGGGGTCTACAATGAGCAGTTCTTC.

The chain joins TRBV10-3 to TRBJ1-5; the D gene is possibly TRBD1 (6 bases). CDR3 length equals 13 residues. V lost 10 bases and J 3 bases, leaving 13 bases between the germline ends. Per germline, CDR1 ENHRY and CDR2 SYGVKD. CDR3 DNA: TGTGCCACGGCGACAGGAGACAATCAGCCCCAGCATTTT. This gives the protein CATATGDNQPQHF.

Note on this clone: At one boundary the junction diverges from the germline segment, which might be a read error. V is TRBV4-2 and J is TRBJ1-2; D unclear. Per the germline V gene, CDR1 is LGHNA and CDR2 is YNFKEQ. The CDR3 runs 12 residues. The CDR3 reads CASSQDLGPAYF. Here the CDR3 DNA reads TGTGCCAGCAGCCAAGATCTAGGTCCCGCGTACTTC.

This clone was picked up a small number of times. This sequence joins TRBV2 and TRBJ1-1, with D possibly matching TRBD1 (6 bases). The CDR3 runs to 13 residues. Trimming stripped 0 bases from V and 6 bases from J, with 8 bases between. Germline lookup yields CDR1 SNHLY and CDR2 FYNNEI. The CDR3: CASSEARTAEAFF. Written as DNA, the CDR3 is TGTGCCAGCAGTGAAGCTCGGACAGCTGAAGCTTTCTTT.

The chain recombines TRBV29-1 with TRBJ1-2; TRBD1 is a possible D gene (5 bases). V dropped 3 bases and J dropped 5 bases, with 16 bases sitting between them. Germline V gene sequence: CDR1 SQVTM, CDR2 ANQGSEA. The CDR3 length is 14 residues. The CDR3 region has the DNA TGCAGCGTTGATAGGGACGTTGGGGGATATGGCTACACCTTC. Its translation: CSVDRDVGGYGYTF.

The chain joins TRBV12-5 to TRBJ2-5; 7 bases agree with TRBD1. V gave up 6 bases and J gave up 2 bases; unmatched junction bases: 18. There are 18 residues in the CDR3. Per germline, CDR1 LGHNT and CDR2 FRNRAP. The CDR3 DNA follows: TGTGCTAGTGGCCTCACACCTCAAGACAGGGCAATTCAAGAGACCCAGTACTTC. As protein: CASGLTPQDRAIQETQYF.

V usage is TRBV28 and J usage is TRBJ1-2, with 12 bases identical to TRBD1. This CDR3 has 15 amino acids. The J segment lost 3 bases and the V segment lost 6 bases, leaving 5 bases of the junction unmatched. CDR1 MDHEN and CDR2 SYDVKM come from the germline V gene. DNA for the CDR3: TGTGCCAGCAGCCCCGGGACAGGGGGCTACTATGGCTACACCTTC. It yields the protein CASSPGTGGYYGYTF.

The sample holds a few counts of this clone. The chain combines TRBV19 with TRBJ2-7; the D gene is possibly TRBD1 (6 bases). CDR1 LNHDA and CDR2 SQIVND come from the germline V gene (reference sequence). There are 13 residues in the CDR3. The V and J ends lost 5 bases and 3 bases respectively, with 11 bases between them. CDR3 in DNA: TGTGCCAGTAGTCGGACAGATAACTACGAGCAGTACTTC. Translated: CASSRTDNYEQYF.

In this sample, this clone turned up a few times. The chain carries TRBV5-1 and TRBJ2-7; D is possibly TRBD2 (6 bases). V was shortened by 4 bases and J by 3 bases, with 14 bases between the two germline ends. CDR3 length: 14 amino acids. Germline V gives CDR1 SGHRS, CDR2 YFSETQ. The DNA of the CDR3 is TGCGCCAGCAGCCCAGCGGCGGGGTTCTACGAGCAGTACTTC. Encoded protein: CASSPAAGFYEQYF.

The V and J genes are TRBV7-6 and TRBJ2-7, with D tentatively TRBD2 (5 bases). The germline V gene has CDR1 SGHVS and CDR2 FNYEAQ. The length of the CDR3 is 15 residues. V was trimmed by 1 base and J by 2 bases, leaving 12 bases between them. CDR3 bases: TGTGCCAGCAGCTTAGAGTTCGGGGTACCCTACGAGCAGTACTTC. Amino acids: CASSLEFGVPYEQYF.

The J gene is TRBJ1-4, the V gene TRBV10-3; D remains unclear. Trimming pared 4 bases from V and 5 bases from J, leaving 8 bases between. Germline-derived CDR1 and CDR2 are ENHRY and SYGVKD. The CDR3 sequence is 13 residues long. The CDR3 reads CAISGGLNEKLFF. The DNA of the CDR3 is TGTGCCATCAGTGGAGGCTTGAATGAAAAACTGTTTTTT.

The chain employs TRBV6-5 and TRBJ1-3, with 7 bases lining up with TRBD1. The V gene's germline CDR1 is MNHEY and CDR2 SVGAGI. This CDR3 has 15 amino acids. V lost 0 bases, J lost 7 bases, and 6 bases stayed unmatched. CDR3 sequence: CASSYSVEGANTIYF. In DNA form, the CDR3 reads TGTGCCAGCAGTTACTCGGTGGAGGGGGCGAACACCATATATTTT.

The chain recombines TRBV5-6 with TRBJ2-7, with a possible D match to TRBD1 (6 bases). CDR3 length equals 14 residues. Trimming removed 2 bases at V and 2 bases at J, with 11 bases between. Per the germline V gene, CDR1 is SGHDT and CDR2 is YYEEEE. In DNA, the CDR3 is TGTGCCAGCAGCTTCTGGGCAGGGGCCTACGAGCAGTACTTC. Protein: CASSFWAGAYEQYF.

This clone is a singleton in its sample. The V call is TRBV9, the J call TRBJ2-2, with D possibly matching TRBD1 (5 bases). Per germline, CDR1 SGDLS and CDR2 YYNGEE. The CDR3 length is 14 residues. The ends were cut back, 4 bases at V and 5 bases at J, with 12 bases in the middle. CDR3 bases: TGTGCCAGCAGCTTCAGGGTTGAAACCGGGGAGCTGTTTTTT. It is translated as CASSFRVETGELFF.

The rearrangement joins TRBV10-2 to TRBJ2-3; D uncertain. Per germline, CDR1 WSHSY and CDR2 SAAADI. This CDR3 contains 15 residues. Trimming removed 0 bases at V and 2 bases at J, with 9 bases between. The CDR3 region is CASSESLSVTDTQYF. CDR3 bases: TGCGCCAGCAGTGAGTCGTTGTCGGTCACAGATACGCAGTATTTT.

The rearrangement links TRBV6-6 to TRBJ2-3, with TRBD2 matching over 12 bases. In germline, CDR1 is MNHNY, CDR2 SVGAGI (reference sequence). Unmatched junction bases numbered 6, after V lost 7 bases and J lost 7 bases. There are 14 residues in the CDR3. CDR3 loop: CASMLAGGQYTQYF. The DNA for the CDR3 is TGTGCCAGCATGCTAGCGGGGGGGCAATATACGCAGTATTTT.

The chain joins TRBV4-1 to TRBJ2-1, with D uncertain. Deletions cut 1 base from V and 2 bases from J, with 3 bases between. The length of the CDR3 is 13 residues. Germline lookup yields CDR1 MGHRA and CDR2 YSYEKL. CDR3 bases: TGCGCCAGCAGCCAAGCCGCCTACAATGAGCAGTTCTTC. This codes for CASSQAAYNEQFF.

This chain uses TRBV10-3 with TRBJ1-1, with unresolved D. V gave up 5 bases and J gave up 3 bases, with 10 bases separating them. Germline V gene sequence: CDR1 ENHRY, CDR2 SYGVKD. This CDR3 has 13 residues. The CDR3 here is CAISSYGDTEAFF. In nucleotides, the CDR3 is TGTGCCATCAGTAGCTATGGTGACACTGAAGCTTTCTTT.

CDR3 DNA sequence: TGTGCCAGCGGGGGGGGAAAGTATTATTCACCCCTCCACTTT. Its protein product is CASGGGKYYSPLHF. This chain connects TRBV7-9 to TRBJ1-6; the D gene is possibly TRBD1 (5 bases). Looked up from germline, CDR1 is SEHNR and CDR2 is FQNEAQ (reference sequence). This CDR3 comprises 14 residues. V dropped 8 bases and J dropped 8 bases, with 16 bases sitting between them.

This clone is a singleton in its sample. The chain joins TRBV14 to TRBJ1-3; D gene uncertain. Germline lookup yields CDR1 SGHDN and CDR2 FVKESK. Trimming removed 0 bases at V and 7 bases at J, with 10 bases between. The CDR3 covers 14 residues. CDR3 nucleotides: TGTGCCAGCAGCCAAGATTGGGCGGTTAACACCATATATTTT. Translated, it gives CASSQDWAVNTIYF.

The J gene is TRBJ1-2, the V gene TRBV9, with TRBD1 matching over 8 bases. Germline V gives CDR1 SGDLS, CDR2 YYNGEE. V gave up 0 bases and J gave up 3 bases; unmatched junction bases: 1. The CDR3 consists of 14 residues. The CDR3 loop reads CASSVAGGDYGYTF. The DNA for the CDR3 is TGTGCCAGCAGCGTAGCAGGGGGCGACTATGGCTACACCTTC.

This chain links TRBV27 with TRBJ1-6; D unclear. Germline-derived CDR1 and CDR2 are MNHEY and SMNVEV (reference sequence). With 6 bases removed from V and 0 bases from J, the gap between germline ends came to 6 bases. The CDR3 sequence is 14 residues long. The CDR3 bases are TGTGCCAGCAGCGGGAGCTCCTATAATTCACCCCTCCACTTT. This encodes CASSGSSYNSPLHF.

This clone came up a few times. J is TRBJ2-7 and V is TRBV7-8; 7 bases are a match to TRBD2. Losses at the gene ends were 3 bases for V and 2 bases for J; bases not matched to a gene: 7. The germline V gene has CDR1 SGHVS and CDR2 FQNEAQ. The CDR3 consists of 15 residues. CDR3 sequence: CASSFGQGGTYEQYF. CDR3 coding DNA: TGTGCCAGCAGCTTTGGGCAGGGAGGGACCTACGAGCAGTACTTC.

The genes are TRBV1 and TRBJ2-5; TRBD2, the D gene given by the table, was not confirmed from the DNA. TRBV1 is marked as a pseudogene. The CDR3 spans 20 residues. CDR3 loop: CTSRFCSPCALGLGQETQYF. In DNA, the CDR3 is TGCACCAGCAGGTTTTGTTCCCCGTGTGCCCTCGGACTGGGCCAAGAGACCCAGTACTTC.

This clone was found a few times. The chain recombines TRBV29-1 with TRBJ2-1, with a weak D call TRBD1 (6 bases). V was clipped by 6 bases and J by 4 bases, with 7 bases between them. The V gene's germline CDR1 is SQVTM and CDR2 ANQGSEA. The CDR3 length is 11 residues. This CDR3 is CSVGAYNEQFF. The CDR3 DNA sequence: TGCAGCGTGGGGGCTTACAATGAGCAGTTCTTC.

The rearrangement joins TRBV19 to TRBJ2-3; a possible D gene is TRBD1 (5 bases). V gave up 9 bases and J gave up 2 bases, with 12 bases separating them. The CDR3 is 13 residues long. Looked up from germline, CDR1 is LNHDA and CDR2 is SQIVND (reference sequence). In DNA, the CDR3 is TGTGCCAGCGCCAGGGAAGACACAGATACGCAGTATTTT. This encodes CASAREDTDTQYF.